The clone carrying this TCR beta chain was counted ten times or more. Its target is not known. Since it is a stray read in a library aimed at alpha chains, this beta chain has a size that is not meaningful. V was trimmed by 2 bases and J by 1 base, leaving 11 bases between them. In germline, CDR1 is MNHEY, CDR2 SVGAGI. The CDR3 has 15 amino acids. TCRdb used MiXCR to reprocess the 5' RACE reads, holding one entry per CDR3 protein. The data hold about 11,000 distinct CDR3 sequences, with roughly 5% observed a single time. The time point denotes: sample taken at primary tumor resection. The donors, 72 patients with untreated early-stage non-small cell lung cancer, provided the samples. The data were taken from a study of spatial heterogeneity in lung cancer. At the level of the study: Alpha-chain sequences were consistently detected less often than beta-chain sequences.

Findings and limits, study-wide: Tallies of expanded TCRs, which were sorted into ubiquitous and regional groups, correlated with counts of ubiquitous and regional nonsynonymous mutations, respectively. Counts of expanded alpha and beta TCRs within tumors tracked the tumor nonsynonymous mutation count.

The TCR sequence derives from a male donor with early-stage non-small cell lung cancer. The chain recombines TRBV6-5 with TRBJ1-1; a possible D gene is TRBD1 (5 bases). The source material was lung tumor tissue, sampled at surgery. In DNA form, the CDR3 reads TGTGCCAGCAGTTACACGGGACCGACGAACACTGAAGCTTTCTTT. It translates to CASSYTGPTNTEAFF.